The 8 T cell receptor beta chains below come from one sample, sequenced in a study of early stage breast cancer tumors. Generated by immunoSEQ multiplex PCR, the TCRdb table keeps only in-frame clones and is missing some. The data show around 60,000 clones, roughly 80% seen once. Sequenced sample: blood. The receptor source for this set is a person in their thirties with breast cancer.

V usage is TRBV27 and J usage is TRBJ2-3; D is possibly TRBD1 (5 bases). Germline CDR1 is MNHEY and CDR2 is SMNVEV (reference sequence). V was trimmed by 3 bases and J by 3 bases, leaving 13 bases between them. The CDR3 contains 15 residues. The CDR3: CASSLIRGLTDTQYF. DNA for the CDR3: TGTGCCAGCAGTTTGATTAGGGGCCTTACAGATACGCAGTATTTT.

V is TRBV19 and J is TRBJ2-2; weak D call: TRBD2 (6 bases). Trimming pared 7 bases from V and 3 bases from J, leaving 12 bases between. This CDR3 has 14 residues. The germline V gene encodes CDR1 LNHDA and CDR2 SQIVND (reference sequence). The CDR3 DNA reads TGTGCCAGTAACAACCCGGGGGACACCGGGGAGCTGTTTTTT. Its translation: CASNNPGDTGELFF.

The chain carries TRBV19 and TRBJ2-1, with D maybe TRBD2 (5 bases). The CDR3 loop spans 12 amino acids. Deletions cut 3 bases from V and 7 bases from J, with 7 bases between. Germline loops: CDR1 LNHDA, CDR2 SQIVND (reference sequence). DNA of the CDR3: TGTGCCAGTAGTATTAGCGAGAATGAGCAGTTCTTC. Protein: CASSISENEQFF.

The V call is TRBV29-1, the J call TRBJ1-1, with D hard to call. CDR3 length: 13 residues. Deletions cut 2 bases from V and 3 bases from J, with 10 bases between. Germline V gene lookup returns CDR1 SQVTM and CDR2 ANQGSEA. CDR3 nucleotides: TGCAGCGTTGAACTGGCTACGGACACTGAAGCTTTCTTT. Its protein is CSVELATDTEAFF.

This clone turned up a few times. This chain uses TRBV9 with TRBJ1-3; 10 bases map to TRBD1. The germline V gene encodes CDR1 SGDLS and CDR2 YYNGEE. This CDR3 region has 16 residues. The trim removed 2 bases at V and 4 bases at J, leaving 6 bases unmatched. The DNA of the CDR3 is TGTGCCAGCAGCGTTGGGACAGGGGAAGGGGGAAACACCATATATTTT. Its protein product is CASSVGTGEGGNTIYF.

This chain uses TRBV13 with TRBJ2-3; TRBD2 matches at 10 bases. Germline CDR1 PRHDT, CDR2 FYEKMQ (reference sequence). This CDR3 contains 17 residues. V lost 5 bases, J lost 1 base, and 9 bases stayed unmatched. The chain's CDR3 is CASSGEREGQGTDTQYF. The CDR3 nucleotides are TGTGCCAGCAGCGGTGAGCGGGAGGGCCAAGGCACAGATACGCAGTATTTT.

This clone appeared a single time. CDR3 sequence reads: CAWSVGAGSEQFF. The CDR3 DNA reads as TGTGCCTGGAGTGTAGGAGCGGGAAGTGAGCAGTTCTTC. The genes are TRBV30 and TRBJ2-1, with TRBD2 identical over 7 bases. Germline V CDR1 and CDR2: GTSNPN, SVGIG (reference sequence). The CDR3 runs to 13 residues. V was pared by 0 bases and J by 9 bases, with 5 bases of the junction left unmatched.

The gene calls are TRBV30 and TRBJ2-1, with D perhaps TRBD2 (7 bases). CDR3 length equals 15 residues. Germline V gives CDR1 GTSNPN, CDR2 SVGIG (reference sequence). V was clipped by 2 bases and J by 4 bases, with 15 bases between them. The CDR3 is CAWSLSAGQYNEQFF. In DNA form, the CDR3 reads TGTGCCTGGAGTTTATCAGCGGGACAATACAATGAGCAGTTCTTC.